The rows below give T cell receptor beta chains drawn from one sample of a study of cytomegalovirus exposure and HLA in healthy donors. The protocol was immunoSEQ multiplex PCR, while the TCRdb copy is restricted to in-frame clones and leaves out a portion. The sample has about 160,000 clones, about 75% seen once. Input material: PBMCs. Receptors were obtained from a female donor in good health and CMV-seronegative. The CDR3 runs from the conserved cysteine through the conserved F or W. D genes are given only for firm matches. Rows give clone size only sometimes, using once, few, many, or a class for an expanded clone.

v_gene: TRBV12-5
abundance: .
d_gene: TRBD1
j_gene: TRBJ2-7
CDR3nt: TGTGCTAGTGGTTTCCTTTACCCGGGACAGGGGATCTACGAGCAGTACTTC
CDR3aa: CASGFLYPGQGIYEQYF

v_gene: TRBV4-1
abundance: once
d_gene: .
j_gene: TRBJ1-2
CDR3nt: TGCGCCAGCAGCCAAGCTTTGGGACTGCCCCTCGGAGGAGCTAACTATGGCTACACCTTC
CDR3aa: CASSQALGLPLGGANYGYTF

v_gene: TRBV11-2
abundance: few
d_gene: .
j_gene: TRBJ1-1
CDR3nt: TGTGCCAGCAGTGTACAGGGGAACACTGAAGCTTTCTTT
CDR3aa: CASSVQGNTEAFF

v_gene: TRBV7-9
abundance: .
d_gene: .
j_gene: TRBJ1-6
CDR3nt: TGTGCCAGCAGCTTAATTACGGGGTGGGATTCACCCCTCCACTTT
CDR3aa: CASSLITGWDSPLHF

v_gene: TRBV7-2
abundance: .
d_gene: .
j_gene: TRBJ1-5
CDR3nt: TGTGCCAGCACCATTGGAGGGGCAGGCAATCAGCCCCAGCATTTT
CDR3aa: CASTIGGAGNQPQHF

v_gene: TRBV27
abundance: .
d_gene: .
j_gene: TRBJ2-7
CDR3nt: TGTGCCAGCAGTTTACGCCACCAAAGTCAGGCGATTCCCTACGAGCAGTACTTC
CDR3aa: CASSLRHQSQAIPYEQYF

v_gene: TRBV7-2
abundance: .
d_gene: TRBD2
j_gene: TRBJ2-7
CDR3nt: TGTGCCAGCAGCCGGAGACTAGCGGGGGGCGGGTACGAGCAGTACTTC
CDR3aa: CASSRRLAGGGYEQYF

v_gene: TRBV18
abundance: .
d_gene: .
j_gene: TRBJ1-1
CDR3nt: TGTGCCAGCTCACCAGATCAGGTTTATGGGAACACTGAAGCTTTCTTT
CDR3aa: CASSPDQVYGNTEAFF

v_gene: TRBV7-2
abundance: .
d_gene: TRBD2
j_gene: TRBJ2-5
CDR3nt: TGTGCCAGCAGTTATGCGGGGGGTGGGGAGACCCAGTACTTC
CDR3aa: CASSYAGGGETQYF

v_gene: TRBV30
abundance: .
d_gene: .
j_gene: TRBJ2-2
CDR3nt: TGTGCCTGGATACTTAACCCCTTAGGGGGGGCTACAGCCGGGGAGCTGTTTTTT
CDR3aa: CAWILNPLGGATAGELFF

v_gene: TRBV7-3
abundance: .
d_gene: TRBD2
j_gene: TRBJ2-1
CDR3nt: TGTGCCAGCAGCTTGCGGGGGGGCTCCTACAATGAGCAGTTCTTC
CDR3aa: CASSLRGGSYNEQFF

v_gene: TRBV30
abundance: .
d_gene: TRBD1
j_gene: TRBJ2-2
CDR3nt: TGTGCCTGGAGGATGCAGGGGGCCGACACCGGGGAGCTGTTTTTT
CDR3aa: CAWRMQGADTGELFF

v_gene: TRBV6-5
abundance: .
d_gene: .
j_gene: TRBJ2-6
CDR3nt: TGTGCCAGCAGTTACTCAGGGGGCTCTGGGGCCAACGTCCTGACTTTC
CDR3aa: CASSYSGGSGANVLTF

v_gene: TRBV28
abundance: .
d_gene: TRBD2
j_gene: TRBJ2-7
CDR3nt: TGTGCCAGCAGGCAGACTAGCGGGAGAAGGTACGAGCAGTACTTC
CDR3aa: CASRQTSGRRYEQYF

v_gene: TRBV7-9
abundance: .
d_gene: TRBD1
j_gene: TRBJ1-1
CDR3nt: TGTGCCAGCAGCGGACAGGGGGCGTTCGGCCAAGCTTTCTTT
CDR3aa: CASSGQGAFGQAFF

v_gene: TRBV4-3
abundance: .
d_gene: .
j_gene: TRBJ1-1
CDR3nt: TGCGCCAGCAGCCAAGGTGGGGCGGGGCGCACTGAAGCTTTCTTT
CDR3aa: CASSQGGAGRTEAFF

v_gene: TRBV30
abundance: once
d_gene: .
j_gene: TRBJ2-2
CDR3nt: TGTGCCTGGAGCAGGGGCCCCGGGGAGCTGTTTTTT
CDR3aa: CAWSRGPGELFF

v_gene: TRBV2
abundance: .
d_gene: .
j_gene: TRBJ2-5
CDR3nt: TGTGGGGGCCAGGGGTTAGGAGAGACCCAGTACTTC
CDR3aa: CGGQGLGETQYF

v_gene: TRBV5-4
abundance: few
d_gene: .
j_gene: TRBJ1-1
CDR3nt: TGTGCCAGCAGCCCATTAGGGGTGAACACTGAAGCTTTCTTT
CDR3aa: CASSPLGVNTEAFF

v_gene: TRBV7-2
abundance: .
d_gene: .
j_gene: TRBJ2-5
CDR3nt: TGTGCCAGCAGCTTAGCGTCCAGCCAAGAGACCCAGTACTTC
CDR3aa: CASSLASSQETQYF

v_gene: TRBV7-6
abundance: .
d_gene: TRBD2
j_gene: TRBJ2-1
CDR3nt: TGTGCCAGCAGCTTAGAGACTAGCGGGGCATCCTACAATGAGCAGTTCTTC
CDR3aa: CASSLETSGASYNEQFF

v_gene: TRBV7-6
abundance: .
d_gene: .
j_gene: TRBJ2-3
CDR3nt: TGTGCCAGCAGCTCGTCTAGCGTGCGCACAGATACGCAGTATTTT
CDR3aa: CASSSSSVRTDTQYF

v_gene: TRBV7-9
abundance: .
d_gene: TRBD2
j_gene: TRBJ2-3
CDR3nt: TGTGCCAGCAGCTTGACTAGCGGGAGGGGAGATACGCAGTATTTT
CDR3aa: CASSLTSGRGDTQYF

v_gene: TRBV4-3
abundance: .
d_gene: TRBD2
j_gene: TRBJ2-1
CDR3nt: TGCGCCAGCAGCCAACCCGGCCAGGGAGGGGATGAGCAGTTCTTC
CDR3aa: CASSQPGQGGDEQFF

v_gene: TRBV6-4
abundance: few
d_gene: .
j_gene: TRBJ2-3
CDR3nt: TGTGCCAGCAGTGAACAGCGCACAGATACGCAGTATTTT
CDR3aa: CASSEQRTDTQYF

v_gene: TRBV4-3
abundance: .
d_gene: TRBD1
j_gene: TRBJ2-7
CDR3nt: TGCGCCAGCAGCCCGACCCGGGACAGCTCCTACGAGCAGTACTTC
CDR3aa: CASSPTRDSSYEQYF

v_gene: TRBV11-3
abundance: .
d_gene: TRBD1
j_gene: TRBJ2-3
CDR3nt: TGTGCCAGCAGCATTGGGACAGGGGTGACAGATACGCAGTATTTT
CDR3aa: CASSIGTGVTDTQYF

v_gene: TRBV4-1
abundance: .
d_gene: .
j_gene: TRBJ2-5
CDR3nt: TGCGCCAGCAGCCAGATAAGGGGGTCGGCTGAGACCCAGTACTTC
CDR3aa: CASSQIRGSAETQYF

v_gene: TRBV19
abundance: .
d_gene: TRBD1
j_gene: TRBJ1-5
CDR3nt: TGTGCCAGTAGTTCGGACAGGAATCAGCCCCAGCATTTT
CDR3aa: CASSSDRNQPQHF

v_gene: TRBV28
abundance: once
d_gene: TRBD1
j_gene: TRBJ2-3
CDR3nt: TGTGCCAGCCGCCCTCCCCCGACAGGGTACACAGATACGCAGTATTTT
CDR3aa: CASRPPPTGYTDTQYF

v_gene: TRBV19
abundance: .
d_gene: TRBD1
j_gene: TRBJ2-4
CDR3nt: TGTGCCAGTAGTATCAAGGGACAGGGGAACATTCAGTACTTC
CDR3aa: CASSIKGQGNIQYF

v_gene: TRBV28
abundance: .
d_gene: .
j_gene: TRBJ1-1
CDR3nt: TGTGCCAGTCCCCCGGAGGCGGCCATGAACACTGAAGCTTTCTTT
CDR3aa: CASPPEAAMNTEAFF

v_gene: TRBV5-1
abundance: .
d_gene: .
j_gene: TRBJ1-1
CDR3nt: TGCGCCAGCAGCTTGGGACAGCGTATGAACACTGAAGCTTTCTTT
CDR3aa: CASSLGQRMNTEAFF

v_gene: TRBV19
abundance: once
d_gene: TRBD1
j_gene: TRBJ2-3
CDR3nt: TGTGCCAGTAGTATCCGACAGGGGGCTGGGCAAGATACGCAGTATTTT
CDR3aa: CASSIRQGAGQDTQYF

v_gene: TRBV5-5
abundance: .
d_gene: .
j_gene: TRBJ1-2
CDR3nt: TGTGCCAGCAGCTTGGGGGGCAAACCCTCCCACTATGGCTACACCTTC
CDR3aa: CASSLGGKPSHYGYTF

v_gene: TRBV7-3
abundance: .
d_gene: .
j_gene: TRBJ2-5
CDR3nt: TGTGCCAGCAGCTTAACGCGGGAAGAGACCCAGTACTTC
CDR3aa: CASSLTREETQYF

v_gene: TRBV7-9
abundance: .
d_gene: .
j_gene: TRBJ1-5
CDR3nt: TGTGCCAGCAGCTTAGGGGCGGGGCGTGGACCTCAGCCCCAGCATTTT
CDR3aa: CASSLGAGRGPQPQHF

v_gene: TRBV28
abundance: .
d_gene: TRBD1
j_gene: TRBJ1-5
CDR3nt: TGTGCCAGCAGCCAGGACAGGGGGGGGCGCAATCAGCCCCAGCATTTT
CDR3aa: CASSQDRGGRNQPQHF

v_gene: TRBV28
abundance: .
d_gene: .
j_gene: TRBJ2-1
CDR3nt: TGTGCCAGCAGTTTGCAGGGAAATGAGCAGTTCTTC
CDR3aa: CASSLQGNEQFF

v_gene: TRBV7-8
abundance: .
d_gene: .
j_gene: TRBJ2-7
CDR3nt: TGTGCCAGCAGCTTAGCGCGGTCGTACGAGCAGTACTTC
CDR3aa: CASSLARSYEQYF

v_gene: TRBV2
abundance: .
d_gene: TRBD2
j_gene: TRBJ2-7
CDR3nt: TGTGCCAGCAGGGTACTAGCGGGAGACTCCTACGAGCAGTACTTC
CDR3aa: CASRVLAGDSYEQYF

v_gene: TRBV7-3
abundance: few
d_gene: TRBD2
j_gene: TRBJ2-1
CDR3nt: TGTGCCAGCAGCTCTGTCGGGGGCGGGGGGTCTTACAATGAGCAGTTCTTC
CDR3aa: CASSSVGGGGSYNEQFF

v_gene: TRBV6-6
abundance: few
d_gene: TRBD2
j_gene: TRBJ2-7
CDR3nt: TGTGCCAGCAGGGACGGACTAGCGGGAGGGGAGTACTTC
CDR3aa: CASRDGLAGGEYF

v_gene: TRBV7-3
abundance: once
d_gene: .
j_gene: TRBJ1-5
CDR3nt: TGTGCCAGCAGCCTTAGCCGAGATCAGCCCCAGCATTTT
CDR3aa: CASSLSRDQPQHF

v_gene: TRBV5-4
abundance: few
d_gene: TRBD2
j_gene: TRBJ2-6
CDR3nt: TGTGCCAGCAGCTTGGGGGGAGGGGCTGGGGCCAACGTCCTGACTTTC
CDR3aa: CASSLGGGAGANVLTF

v_gene: TRBV29-1
abundance: .
d_gene: .
j_gene: TRBJ2-1
CDR3nt: TGCAGCGTTGAAGATTCAGGGGTGACCTACAATGAGCAGTTCTTC
CDR3aa: CSVEDSGVTYNEQFF

v_gene: TRBV6-1
abundance: once
d_gene: .
j_gene: TRBJ2-3
CDR3nt: TGTGCCAGCACGGGAGGGGGAGGGGGCCCAGATACGCAGTATTTT
CDR3aa: CASTGGGGGPDTQYF

v_gene: TRBV4-3
abundance: medium-sized
d_gene: .
j_gene: TRBJ2-6
CDR3nt: TGCGCCAGCAGCCAAGAACCAGGGTCGGGGGCCAACGTCCTGACTTTC
CDR3aa: CASSQEPGSGANVLTF

v_gene: TRBV11-2
abundance: .
d_gene: TRBD1
j_gene: TRBJ2-7
CDR3nt: TGTGCCAGCAGTCCCTGGACAGGGGACTACGAGCAGTACTTC
CDR3aa: CASSPWTGDYEQYF

v_gene: TRBV6-1
abundance: .
d_gene: .
j_gene: TRBJ1-4
CDR3nt: TGTGCCAGCAGTAAGAACGGTGCAACTAATGAAAAACTGTTTTTT
CDR3aa: CASSKNGATNEKLFF

v_gene: TRBV9
abundance: .
d_gene: .
j_gene: TRBJ2-1
CDR3nt: TGTGCCAGCAGCGTAGCCCTCCTAGGAGGTGGTGAGCAGTTCTTC
CDR3aa: CASSVALLGGGEQFF

v_gene: TRBV19
abundance: few
d_gene: TRBD1
j_gene: TRBJ1-5
CDR3nt: TGTGCCAGTAGTATCGGGACAGGGGAGAGGGAGCCCCAGCATTTT
CDR3aa: CASSIGTGEREPQHF

v_gene: TRBV29-1
abundance: .
d_gene: .
j_gene: TRBJ1-1
CDR3nt: TGCAGCGTCGATCGGGTATTTGGCACTGAAGCTTTCTTT
CDR3aa: CSVDRVFGTEAFF

v_gene: TRBV7-2
abundance: .
d_gene: .
j_gene: TRBJ2-3
CDR3nt: TGTGCCAGCAGCTCCCTTTTAGATACGCAGTATTTT
CDR3aa: CASSSLLDTQYF